This T cell receptor (beta chain) was found in a study of T cell responses to AZD1222 COVID-19 vaccine. Broader study findings: White British people made up most donors, females outnumbered males, and clonal diversity was possibly underestimated. Only a handful of AZD1222 recipients, more than 5 in all, had baseline seropositivity.

Here immunoSEQ multiplex PCR was the method, and the copy in TCRdb shows in-frame clones only, minus some. The sample carries under 200,000 clones, 94% recorded once. Germline CDR1 and CDR2: SGHVS and FNYEAQ. CDR3 length: 15 amino acids. With 2 bases clipped from V and 6 bases from J, the junction kept 6 bases outside the gene matches. As to this clone: Its antigen remains unidentified.

This clonotype was sampled from an adult in good health. Sequences were derived from peripheral blood, sampled on day 0 of AZD1222 vaccination. The chain is built from TRBV7-6 and TRBJ1-5; TRBD1 matches 8 bases. The CDR3 sequence is CASSLRPGGGQPQHF. In DNA form, the CDR3 reads TGTGCCAGCAGCTTAAGGCCAGGGGGCGGTCAGCCCCAGCATTTT.